Below are 28 T cell receptor beta chains sequenced from a single sample in a study of blood T cells in healthy people across ages. Using a J-beta primer mix together with a sample-barcoded 5' primer, a second PCR was run for roughly 7 to 12 cycles. TCRdb reprocessed the 5' RACE reads via MiXCR and lists one record per CDR3 protein. The table records approximately 880,000 distinct CDR3 sequences, roughly 52% of them present only once. The sequenced sample was blood. The receptor source for this set is a young man in good health.

The V call is TRBV5-1, the J call TRBJ1-4; possible D gene TRBD1, 5 bases. The length of the CDR3 is 16 residues. Germline values: CDR1 SGHRS, CDR2 YFSETQ. Trimming shortened V by 4 bases and J by 0 bases, and 13 bases separated the two germline ends. The CDR3 spells CASSGGTSATNEKLFF. Here the CDR3 DNA reads TGCGCCAGCAGCGGGGGGACGTCTGCAACTAATGAAAAACTGTTTTTT.

J is TRBJ2-3 and V is TRBV3-1, with 7 bases aligning to TRBD2. Germline CDR1 is LGHDT and CDR2 is YNNKEL (reference sequence). The J segment lost 4 bases and the V segment lost 1 base, leaving 11 bases of the junction unmatched. The CDR3 loop spans 17 amino acids. The chain's CDR3 is CASSQVRPAGRSDTQYF. The DNA for the CDR3 is TGTGCCAGCAGCCAAGTAAGGCCAGCGGGGCGATCAGATACGCAGTATTTT.

The V call is TRBV20-1, the J call TRBJ1-4; 8 bases are a match to TRBD1. The germline gives CDR1 DFQATT, CDR2 SNEGSKA (reference sequence). After removal of 6 bases from V and 7 bases from J, the junction contained 19 bases not matched to a gene. This CDR3 has 17 residues. The CDR3 loop is CSATPIHTGGIAEKLFF. Written as DNA, the CDR3 is TGCAGTGCCACACCCATACACACAGGGGGGATAGCTGAAAAACTGTTTTTT.

This clonotype was counted once. The gene calls are TRBV6-1 and TRBJ2-1, with TRBD2 matching 7 bases. The ends lost 7 bases at V and 4 bases at J; junction bases unmatched: 25. Per the germline V gene, CDR1 is MNHNS and CDR2 is SASEGT. CDR3 length: 20 residues. This CDR3 is CASTQQRGLSDNRVYNEQFF. As DNA, the CDR3 is TGTGCCAGCACTCAACAACGGGGACTATCCGACAATCGCGTATACAATGAGCAGTTCTTC.

This clonotype has a count of ten or more. V gene TRBV7-9 combines with J gene TRBJ1-1; no reliable D call. Germline loops: CDR1 SEHNR, CDR2 FQNEAQ (reference sequence). The V end was cut by 5 bases, the J end by 0 bases, with 13 bases between. The CDR3 runs 15 residues. CDR3 coding DNA: TGTGCCAGCAGCCCAAGCTCAGATATGAACACTGAAGCTTTCTTT. As protein: CASSPSSDMNTEAFF.

The chain is built from TRBV12-3 or TRBV12-4 and TRBJ1-6; 7 bases agree with TRBD1. The CDR3 extends over 12 amino acids. J gave up 10 bases and V 8 bases, and 5 bases lay outside the gene matches. This CDR3 reads CASQTGRSPLHF. The DNA of the CDR3 is TGTGCCAGCCAGACAGGGAGATCACCCCTCCACTTT.

V is TRBV5-1 and J is TRBJ1-5, with D perhaps TRBD1 (6 bases). V lost 4 bases, J lost 7 bases, and 15 bases lay in between. The CDR3 totals 14 residues. Looked up from germline, CDR1 is SGHRS and CDR2 is YFSETQ. The CDR3 here is CASSGGGVGQPQHF. The DNA for the CDR3 is TGCGCCAGCAGCGGAGGGGGGGTCGGGCAGCCCCAGCATTTT.

This clonotype was counted between two and nine times. The chain is built from TRBV20-1 and TRBJ1-5; 8 bases align to TRBD1. Germline CDR1 is DFQATT and CDR2 is SNEGSKA (reference sequence). This CDR3 has 16 residues. The trim removed 6 bases at V and 7 bases at J, leaving 17 bases unmatched. The CDR3 DNA reads TGCAGTGCCCGATCATGGACAGGGAGGAAGGGACAGCCCCAGCATTTT. Amino acid sequence: CSARSWTGRKGQPQHF.

The chain uses TRBV7-2 and TRBJ2-4; D is perhaps TRBD2 (6 bases). Trimming cost V 1 base and J 9 bases, with 25 bases left between them. Germline CDR1 reads SGHTA; CDR2 reads FQGNSA. The CDR3 is made up of 18 amino acids. CDR3: CASSLGGGVVTPFGIQYF. The CDR3 region has the DNA TGTGCCAGCAGCTTAGGTGGCGGGGTTGTTACTCCTTTTGGCATTCAGTACTTC.

This clonotype was seen more than once but under ten times. The genes are TRBV28 and TRBJ2-7, with a possible D match to TRBD1 (6 bases). The CDR3 extends over 12 amino acids. Germline loops: CDR1 MDHEN, CDR2 SYDVKM. V was trimmed by 5 bases and J by 3 bases, leaving 8 bases between them. The CDR3 loop is CASSRDIYEQYF. CDR3 DNA: TGTGCCAGCAGTCGGGACATCTACGAGCAGTACTTC.

There are a few counts of this clonotype. This rearrangement joins TRBV6-5 to TRBJ1-2; D not certain. CDR1 is MNHEY and CDR2 is SVGAGI in the germline V gene. CDR3 length: 16 residues. V lost 5 bases and J lost 2, with 18 bases in between. As DNA, the CDR3 is TGTGCCAGCAGTACACGAGGACGCCCGGACAACTATGGCTACACCTTC. Its protein product is CASSTRGRPDNYGYTF.

There are a few counts of this clonotype. The J gene is TRBJ1-1, the V gene TRBV6-2 or TRBV6-3; D gene uncertain. Trimming stripped 8 bases from V and 5 bases from J, with 12 bases between. CDR1 and CDR2 (germline): MNHEY, SVGEGT. This CDR3 spans 12 amino acids. This CDR3 reads CASGPGLTEAFF. The CDR3 DNA follows: TGTGCCAGCGGCCCCGGCCTTACTGAAGCTTTCTTT.

In this sample, this clonotype turned up once. At one end the junction does not follow the germline gene, possibly because of a read error. The chain links TRBV7-2 to TRBJ2-1, with D possibly called TRBD1 or TRBD2 (6 bases each). The CDR3 covers 14 residues. Looked up from germline, CDR1 is SGHTA and CDR2 is FQGNSA. Here the CDR3 DNA reads TGTGCCAGAAGCTCGCAGGAGGGGGACAATGAGCAGTTCTTC. This codes for CARSSQEGDNEQFF.

V gene TRBV27 combines with J gene TRBJ1-6; D might be TRBD1 (6 bases). CDR3 length equals 15 residues. Germline V gives CDR1 MNHEY, CDR2 SMNVEV (reference sequence). V lost 6 bases and J lost 2, with 11 bases in between. CDR3 amino acids: CASSSTGTYNSPLHF. The CDR3 DNA reads as TGTGCCAGCAGCTCTACAGGGACCTATAATTCACCCCTCCACTTT.

V and J are TRBV6-5 and TRBJ2-7; D is possibly TRBD2 (7 bases). Germline CDR1 reads MNHEY; CDR2 reads SVGAGI. V was cut by 5 bases and J by 5 bases, with 13 bases left in between. The CDR3 totals 13 residues. This CDR3 is CASSQPGGHEQYF. The CDR3 nucleotides read TGTGCCAGCAGTCAGCCGGGGGGCCACGAGCAGTACTTC.

This clonotype was seen a handful of times. The genes are TRBV29-1 and TRBJ1-1; unclear D gene. The CDR3 loop spans 11 amino acids. Per the germline V gene, CDR1 is SQVTM and CDR2 is ANQGSEA. Trimming pared 7 bases from V and 1 base from J, leaving 7 bases between. The CDR3 here is CSGTANTEAFF. CDR3 nucleotides: TGCAGCGGAACAGCGAACACTGAAGCTTTCTTT.

This sequence joins TRBV9 and TRBJ2-2; 9 bases align to TRBD2. CDR1 is SGDLS, CDR2 YYNGEE, per germline. The trim removed 4 bases at V and 5 bases at J, leaving 9 bases unmatched. The CDR3 runs 16 residues. CDR3 in amino acids: CASSSAGGPRTGELFF. As DNA, the CDR3 is TGTGCCAGCAGCTCGGCGGGGGGGCCGAGGACCGGGGAGCTGTTTTTT.

The chain has TRBV3-1 and TRBJ2-7; D might be TRBD2 (5 bases). The end of the DNA fits TRBJ2-5 better, so the J call may be wrong. The CDR3 contains 13 residues. Germline V lookup: CDR1 LGHDT, CDR2 YNNKEL (reference sequence). The CDR3 coding sequence is TGTGCCAGCAGCCAAGGGGAGCGGGAGACCCAGTACTTC. Amino acids: CASSQGERETQYF.

This chain connects TRBV24-1 to TRBJ1-1, with 8 bases lining up with TRBD1. Trimming cost V 7 bases and J 1 base; bases outside gene matches: 7. The CDR3 length is 15 residues. Per the germline V gene, CDR1 is KGHDR and CDR2 is SFDVKD. The CDR3 protein is CATSSSDRANTEAFF. The DNA of the CDR3 is TGTGCCACCAGCTCGTCGGACAGGGCGAACACTGAAGCTTTCTTT.

The V call is TRBV27, the J call TRBJ2-3, with D perhaps given as TRBD1 or TRBD2 (5 bases each). Germline V lookup: CDR1 MNHEY, CDR2 SMNVEV (reference sequence). The CDR3 spans 15 residues. V lost 7 bases to trimming and J lost 0 bases, with 14 bases between them. CDR3: CASTPRGGSTDTQYF. The CDR3 nucleotides are TGTGCCAGCACTCCGAGGGGTGGAAGCACAGATACGCAGTATTTT.

The chain employs TRBV5-6 and TRBJ1-2; weak D call: TRBD1 (5 bases). V was cut by 1 base and J by 0 bases, with 10 bases left in between. This CDR3 has 15 amino acids. CDR1 SGHDT and CDR2 YYEEEE come from the germline V gene. The CDR3 protein is CASSLLTGSNYGYTF. As DNA, the CDR3 is TGTGCCAGCAGCTTGCTTACAGGTTCTAACTATGGCTACACCTTC.

This chain links TRBV28 with TRBJ1-5, with D possibly matching TRBD1 (6 bases). V was pared by 7 bases and J by 3 bases, with 16 bases between. Germline V gene data show CDR1 as MDHEN and CDR2 as SYDVKM. This CDR3 has 15 amino acids. The CDR3 nucleotides read TGTGCCAGCATCCTTACGGGGGCAGCCAATCAGCCCCAGCATTTT. Its protein product is CASILTGAANQPQHF.

The V gene is TRBV28, the J gene TRBJ1-2; possibly TRBD1 for D (5 bases). The germline gives CDR1 MDHEN, CDR2 SYDVKM. V lost 6 bases and J 7 bases, leaving 12 bases between the germline ends. The CDR3 has 12 amino acids. Here the CDR3 reads CASRKTQGGYTF. Written as DNA, the CDR3 is TGTGCCAGCAGGAAAACCCAGGGTGGCTACACCTTC.

With respect to this clonotype: Relative to the germline gene, one junction end is altered; a read error may explain this. CDR3 sequence (DNA): TGTGCCAGTAGTTACATGGGACTGAGCACAGAGACGCAGTATTTT. As protein: CASSYMGLSTETQYF. The chain carries TRBV6-2 or TRBV6-3 and TRBJ2-3, with a weak D call TRBD2 (6 bases). CDR3 size: 15 residues. Germline values: CDR1 MNHEY, CDR2 SVGEGT.

The chain joins TRBV4-2 to TRBJ1-6; TRBD1 matches 12 bases. Looked up from germline, CDR1 is LGHNA and CDR2 is YNFKEQ. This CDR3 comprises 16 residues. The V and J ends lost 3 bases and 7 bases, in that order; junction bases with no gene match: 4. In nucleotides, the CDR3 is TGTGCCAGCAGCCAGGGGGACAGGGGGCCGAATTCACCCCTCCACTTT. It yields the protein CASSQGDRGPNSPLHF.

This clonotype was counted only a few times. The gene calls are TRBV29-1 and TRBJ2-3; TRBD1 or TRBD2 may be the D gene (6 bases each). The CDR3 length is 15 residues. Trimming stripped 2 bases from V and 5 bases from J, with 17 bases between. Germline CDR1 and CDR2: SQVTM and ANQGSEA. The CDR3 nucleotides are TGCAGCGTTGAAAGTAAAGGGGGGAGTGGAGATACGCAGTATTTT. Translating gives CSVESKGGSGDTQYF.

This clonotype occurred a few times. The rearrangement uses TRBV5-1 and TRBJ2-7; 8 positions agree with TRBD1. CDR1 and CDR2 from the germline V gene are SGHRS and YFSETQ. The CDR3 totals 13 residues. With V trimmed by 9 bases and J by 2 bases, 7 bases remained unmatched. The CDR3 DNA follows: TGCGCCAAGACAGGGGACCGCACCTACGAGCAGTACTTC. Translation gives CAKTGDRTYEQYF.

The chain has TRBV27 and TRBJ2-7; tentatively, D is TRBD1 (5 bases). The CDR3 loop spans 17 amino acids. Between the trimmed V and J ends, which lost 4 bases and 2 bases, there was a span of 21 bases. Per the germline V gene, CDR1 is MNHEY and CDR2 is SMNVEV (reference sequence). The CDR3 reads CASSSSFRVSVTYEQYF. In DNA form, the CDR3 reads TGTGCCAGCAGTTCGTCCTTCAGGGTGTCGGTAACCTACGAGCAGTACTTC.